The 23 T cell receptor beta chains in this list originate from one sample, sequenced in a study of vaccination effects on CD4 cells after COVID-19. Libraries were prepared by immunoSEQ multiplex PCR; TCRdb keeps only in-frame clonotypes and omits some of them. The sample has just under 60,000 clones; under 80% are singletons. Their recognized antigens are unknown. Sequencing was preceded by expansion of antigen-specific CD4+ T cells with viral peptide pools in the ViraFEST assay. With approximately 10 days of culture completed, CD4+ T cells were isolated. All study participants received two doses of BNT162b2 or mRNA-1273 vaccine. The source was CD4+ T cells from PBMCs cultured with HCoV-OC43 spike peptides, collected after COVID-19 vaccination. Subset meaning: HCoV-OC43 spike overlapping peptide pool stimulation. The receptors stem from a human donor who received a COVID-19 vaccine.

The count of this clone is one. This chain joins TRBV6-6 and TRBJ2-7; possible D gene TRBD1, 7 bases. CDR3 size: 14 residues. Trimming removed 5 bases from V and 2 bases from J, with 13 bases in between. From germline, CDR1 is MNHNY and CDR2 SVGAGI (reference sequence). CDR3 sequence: CASSDQGGPYEQYV. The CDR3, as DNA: TGTGCCAGCAGTGATCAGGGGGGTCCCTACGAGCAGTACGTC.

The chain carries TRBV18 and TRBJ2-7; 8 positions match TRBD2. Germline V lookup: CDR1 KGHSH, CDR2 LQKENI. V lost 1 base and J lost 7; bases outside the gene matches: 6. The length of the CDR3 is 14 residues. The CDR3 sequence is CASSPQAGGGEQYV. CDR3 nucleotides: TGTGCCAGCTCACCACAGGCGGGGGGAGGAGAGCAGTACGTC.

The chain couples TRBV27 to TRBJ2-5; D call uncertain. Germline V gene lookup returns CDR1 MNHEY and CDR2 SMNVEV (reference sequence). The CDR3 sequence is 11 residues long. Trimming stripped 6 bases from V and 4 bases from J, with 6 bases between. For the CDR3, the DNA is TGTGCCAGCAGGAGTTTAGAGACCCAGTACTTC. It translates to CASRSLETQYF.

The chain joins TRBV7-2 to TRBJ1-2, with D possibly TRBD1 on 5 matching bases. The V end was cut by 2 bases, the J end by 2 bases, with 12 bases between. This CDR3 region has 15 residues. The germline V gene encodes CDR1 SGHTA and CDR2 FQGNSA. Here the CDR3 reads CASSLRTRTNYGYTF. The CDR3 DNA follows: TGTGCCAGCAGCTTAAGGACAAGGACCAACTATGGCTACACCTTC.

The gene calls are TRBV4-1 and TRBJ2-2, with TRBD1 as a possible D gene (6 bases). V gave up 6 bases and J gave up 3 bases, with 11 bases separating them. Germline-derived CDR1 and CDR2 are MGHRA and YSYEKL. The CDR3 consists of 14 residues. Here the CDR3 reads CASRTQGYTGELFF. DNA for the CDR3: TGCGCCAGCAGAACACAGGGTTACACCGGGGAGCTGTTTTTT.

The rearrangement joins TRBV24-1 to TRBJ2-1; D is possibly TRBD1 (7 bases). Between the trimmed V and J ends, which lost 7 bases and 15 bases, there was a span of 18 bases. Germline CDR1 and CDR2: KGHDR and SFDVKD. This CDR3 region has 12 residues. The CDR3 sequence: CATRDLQGRPFF. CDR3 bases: TGTGCCACCAGGGACTTACAGGGGAGGCCGTTCTTC.

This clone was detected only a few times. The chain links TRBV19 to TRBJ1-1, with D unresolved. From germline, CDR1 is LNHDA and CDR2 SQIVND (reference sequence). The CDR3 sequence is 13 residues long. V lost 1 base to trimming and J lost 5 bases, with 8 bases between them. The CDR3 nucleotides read TGTGCCAGTAGTATAGGGCCGGGAACTGAAGCTTTCTTT. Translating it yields CASSIGPGTEAFF.

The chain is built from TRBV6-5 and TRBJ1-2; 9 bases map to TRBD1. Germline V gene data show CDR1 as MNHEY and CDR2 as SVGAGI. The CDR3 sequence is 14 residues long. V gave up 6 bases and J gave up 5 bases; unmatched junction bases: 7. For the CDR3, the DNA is TGTGCCAGCAGCGCGACAGGGGGTCGGTATGGCTACACCTTC. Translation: CASSATGGRYGYTF.

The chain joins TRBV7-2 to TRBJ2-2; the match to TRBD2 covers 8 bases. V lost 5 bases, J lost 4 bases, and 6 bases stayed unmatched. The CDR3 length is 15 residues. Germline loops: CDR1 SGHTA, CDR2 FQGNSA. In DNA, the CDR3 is TGTGCCAGCAGCGTCCTCACTAGCGGCACCGGGGAGCTGTTTTTT. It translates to CASSVLTSGTGELFF. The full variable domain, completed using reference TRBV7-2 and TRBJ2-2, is GAGVSQSPSNKVTEKGKDVELRCDPISGHTALYWYRQSLGQGLEFLIYFQGNSAPDKSGLPSDRFSAERTGGSVSTLTIQRTQQEDSAVYLCASSVLTSGTGELFFGEGSRLTVL.

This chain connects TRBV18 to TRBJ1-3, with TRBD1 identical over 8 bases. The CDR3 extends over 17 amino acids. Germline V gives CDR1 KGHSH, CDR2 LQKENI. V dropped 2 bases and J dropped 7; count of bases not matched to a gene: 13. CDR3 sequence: CASSPTGQVLARNTIYF. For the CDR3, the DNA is TGTGCCAGCTCACCAACGGGACAGGTCCTTGCTCGGAACACCATATATTTT.

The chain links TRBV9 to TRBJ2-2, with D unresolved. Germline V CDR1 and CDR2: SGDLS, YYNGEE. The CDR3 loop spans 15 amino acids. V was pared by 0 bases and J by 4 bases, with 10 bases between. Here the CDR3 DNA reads TGTGCCAGCAGCGTAGATCCCAGTAGCACCGGGGAGCTGTTTTTT. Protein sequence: CASSVDPSSTGELFF.

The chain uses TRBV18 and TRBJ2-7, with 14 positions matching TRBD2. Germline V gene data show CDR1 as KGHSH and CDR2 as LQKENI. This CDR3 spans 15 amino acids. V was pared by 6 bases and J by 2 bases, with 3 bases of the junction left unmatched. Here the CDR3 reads CASSPGLAGAYEQYV. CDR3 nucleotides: TGTGCCAGCTCCCCGGGACTAGCGGGGGCCTACGAGCAGTACGTC.

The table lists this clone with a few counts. The CDR3 sequence: CASSVGLAGDTGELFF. The DNA of the CDR3 is TGTGCCAGCAGCGTCGGACTAGCGGGGGACACCGGGGAGCTGTTTTTT. The chain recombines TRBV9 with TRBJ2-2, with TRBD2 identical over 13 bases. This CDR3 has 16 amino acids. V was clipped by 2 bases and J by 3 bases; unmatched bases: 1. The germline CDR1 and CDR2 sequences are SGDLS and YYNGEE.

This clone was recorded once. The CDR3 protein is CASSSGESTQYF. CDR3 DNA sequence: TGTGCCAGCAGCTCGGGTGAGAGTACGCAGTATTTT. V is TRBV5-4 and J is TRBJ2-3; D gene uncertain. Per the germline V gene, CDR1 is SGHNT and CDR2 is YYREEE (reference sequence). There are 12 residues in the CDR3. Trimming removed 3 bases from V and 8 bases from J, with 10 bases in between.

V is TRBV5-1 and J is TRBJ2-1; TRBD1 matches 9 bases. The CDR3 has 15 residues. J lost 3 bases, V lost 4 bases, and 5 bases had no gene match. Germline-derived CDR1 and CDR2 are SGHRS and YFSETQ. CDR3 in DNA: TGCGCCAGCAGCGGGACAGGGAAAGGCTACAATGAGCAGTTCTTC. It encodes CASSGTGKGYNEQFF.

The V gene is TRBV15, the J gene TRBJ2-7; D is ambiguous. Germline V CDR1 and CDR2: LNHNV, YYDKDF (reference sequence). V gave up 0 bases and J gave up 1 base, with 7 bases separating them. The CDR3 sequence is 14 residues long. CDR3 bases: TGTGCCACCAGCAGAGAATTCGGGTCCTACGAGCAGTACGTC. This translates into CATSREFGSYEQYV.

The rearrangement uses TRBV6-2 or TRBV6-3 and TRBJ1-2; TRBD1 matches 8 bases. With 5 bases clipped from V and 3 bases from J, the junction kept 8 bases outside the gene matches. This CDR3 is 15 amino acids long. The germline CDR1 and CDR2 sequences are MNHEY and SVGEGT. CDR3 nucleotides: TGTGCCAGCAGTCTAGACAGGGGAGGCGACTATGGCTACACCTTC. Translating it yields CASSLDRGGDYGYTF.

This CDR3 is CASSPQNTGEQFF. The CDR3 nucleotides are TGTGCCAGCAGCCCCCAAAATACAGGGGAGCAGTTCTTC. The J gene is TRBJ2-1, the V gene TRBV7-3; perhaps TRBD1 as D (6 bases). The CDR3 covers 13 residues. Between the trimmed V and J ends, which lost 5 bases and 10 bases, there was a span of 15 bases. Germline V gene sequence: CDR1 SGHTA, CDR2 FQGTGA.

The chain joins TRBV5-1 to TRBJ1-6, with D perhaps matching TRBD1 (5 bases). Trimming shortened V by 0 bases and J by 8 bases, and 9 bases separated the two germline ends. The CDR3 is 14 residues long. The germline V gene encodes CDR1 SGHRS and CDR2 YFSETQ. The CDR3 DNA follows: TGCGCCAGCAGCTTGGGGACAAAATATTCACCCCTCCACTTT. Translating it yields CASSLGTKYSPLHF.

CDR3 in DNA: TGTGCCAGCAGCCAAGTAGGGGGTCCAACTGAAGCTTTCTTT. This codes for CASSQVGGPTEAFF. This chain connects TRBV14 to TRBJ1-1; maybe TRBD1 (6 bases). The V gene's germline CDR1 is SGHDN and CDR2 FVKESK. The V end was cut by 1 base, the J end by 5 bases, with 11 bases between. CDR3 length: 14 residues.

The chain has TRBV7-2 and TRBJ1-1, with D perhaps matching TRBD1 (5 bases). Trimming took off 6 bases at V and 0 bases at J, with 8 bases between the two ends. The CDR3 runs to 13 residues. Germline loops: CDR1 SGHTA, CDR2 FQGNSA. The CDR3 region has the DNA TGTGCCAGCAGATTGACAGTGAACACTGAAGCTTTCTTT. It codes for CASRLTVNTEAFF.

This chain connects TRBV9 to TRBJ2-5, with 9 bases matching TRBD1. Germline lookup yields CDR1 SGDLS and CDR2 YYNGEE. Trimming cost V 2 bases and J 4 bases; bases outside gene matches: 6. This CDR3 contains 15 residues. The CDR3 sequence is CASSVTGGSPETQYF. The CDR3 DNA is TGTGCCAGCAGCGTGACAGGGGGTTCCCCAGAGACCCAGTACTTC.

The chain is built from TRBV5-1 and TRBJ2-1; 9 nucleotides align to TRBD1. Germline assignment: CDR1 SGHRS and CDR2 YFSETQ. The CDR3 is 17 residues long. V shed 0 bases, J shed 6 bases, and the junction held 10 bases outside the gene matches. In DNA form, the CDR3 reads TGCGCCAGCAGCTTGGGACCGGGACAGGGAAGAGGCAATGAGCAGTTCTTC. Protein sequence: CASSLGPGQGRGNEQFF.